These T cell receptor beta chains were read from a single sample in a study of blood T cells in healthy people across ages. TCRdb re-called the 5' RACE reads through MiXCR, storing one row per CDR3 protein. This sample yields fewer than 2,000,000 distinct CDR3 sequences, of which 30% to 40% are seen a single time; around 11% belongs to the top ten. Sequences were obtained from blood. All receptors come from a woman aged 30 to 39 in good health. CDR3s include the opening cysteine and the closing phenylalanine or tryptophan. D genes are given only for firm matches. Clone size is stated in some rows and not others, as once, few, many or a class when expanded.

v_gene	j_gene	abundance	d_gene	CDR3aa	CDR3nt
TRBV6-1	TRBJ2-7	NA	TRBD1	CASSEIQGASYEQYF	TGTGCCAGCAGTGAAATCCAGGGGGCGTCCTACGAGCAGTACTTC
TRBV6-6	TRBJ2-1	NA	TRBD1	CASRSGTGQFYNEQFF	TGTGCCAGCAGATCCGGGACAGGGCAATTTTACAATGAGCAGTTCTTC
TRBV7-2	TRBJ1-1	NA	NA	CASSFVWNTEAFF	TGTGCCAGCAGCTTCGTCTGGAACACTGAAGCTTTCTTT
TRBV4-2	TRBJ2-1	NA	NA	CAGSQGLGGNYNEQFF	TGTGCCGGCAGCCAAGGATTGGGGGGCAATTACAATGAGCAGTTCTTC
TRBV4-2	TRBJ2-7	NA	NA	CAGSQDRGTYEQYF	TGTGCCGGCAGCCAAGACCGGGGCACCTACGAGCAGTACTTC
TRBV3-1	TRBJ2-1	many	NA	CASSQVGGNEQFF	TGTGCCAGCAGCCAAGTGGGGGGCAATGAGCAGTTCTTC
TRBV2	TRBJ1-2	NA	NA	CASSSRVNGYTF	TGTGCCAGCAGTAGCCGGGTGAATGGCTACACCTTC
TRBV10-2	TRBJ1-5	NA	NA	CASSESGGHSNQPQHF	TGCGCCAGCAGTGAGTCGGGAGGGCATAGCAATCAGCCCCAGCATTTT
TRBV11-1	TRBJ2-7	NA	TRBD2	CASSLNQAGGFPYEQYF	TGTGCCAGCAGCCTCAACCAAGCGGGAGGGTTCCCCTACGAGCAGTACTTC
TRBV11-2	TRBJ2-2	once	NA	CASSSDRRANTGELFF	TGTGCCAGCAGCTCTGACAGGAGAGCGAACACCGGGGAGCTGTTTTTT
TRBV4-2	TRBJ1-2	NA	NA	CASSHPGQVDTF	TGTGCCAGCAGCCATCCGGGACAAGTAGACACCTTC
TRBV3-1	TRBJ2-1	NA	TRBD1	CASSPNDRGAYNEQFF	TGTGCCAGCAGCCCGAATGACAGGGGGGCCTACAATGAGCAGTTCTTC
TRBV29-1	TRBJ1-1	few	TRBD1	CSVEDRGLGEAFF	TGCAGCGTTGAGGACAGGGGGCTAGGTGAAGCTTTCTTT
TRBV7-9	TRBJ2-3	NA	TRBD2	CASSLSLAGVPDTQYF	TGTGCCAGCAGCTTGTCGCTAGCGGGGGTCCCAGATACGCAGTATTTT
TRBV10-3	TRBJ2-3	many	TRBD1	CAITEGTGEPTDTQYF	TGTGCCATCACCGAGGGGACAGGGGAGCCCACAGATACGCAGTATTTT
TRBV12-3/TRBV12-4	TRBJ2-5	NA	NA	CASSPNLQETQYF	TGTGCCAGCAGTCCCAACCTACAAGAGACCCAGTACTTC
TRBV20-1	TRBJ2-7	NA	TRBD1	CSAILPADRVGDEQYF	TGCAGTGCCATACTCCCAGCGGACAGGGTCGGGGACGAGCAGTACTTC
TRBV7-2	TRBJ2-1	many	NA	CASSSPVYNEQFF	TGTGCCAGCAGCTCGCCTGTTTACAATGAGCAGTTCTTC
TRBV6-1	TRBJ2-3	few	TRBD1	CASSLARQGVPTDTQYF	TGTGCCAGCAGCCTGGCCAGACAGGGAGTCCCTACAGATACGCAGTATTTT
TRBV4-1	TRBJ2-1	many	NA	CASSQAGYNEQFF	TGTGCCAGCAGCCAAGCAGGTTACAATGAGCAGTTCTTC
TRBV4-1	TRBJ2-3	NA	NA	CAGSRLIGTGVRGDTQYF	TGCGCCGGCAGCCGACTGATCGGAACGGGGGTACGTGGAGATACGCAGTATTTT
TRBV13	TRBJ2-1	few	TRBD2	CASSLMTSGEFYNEQFF	TGTGCCAGCAGCCTTATGACTAGCGGGGAATTTTACAATGAGCAGTTCTTC